This record covers a single TCR beta chain. CDR3 size: 14 residues. CDR1 is MNHNS and CDR2 is SASEGT in the germline V gene. V shed 7 bases and J 3 bases; nucleotides not matched to a gene: 9. Sorting of unstimulated PBMCs yielded separate CD3+CD4+ and CD3+CD8+ fractions. The data were obtained in a study of T cell clones after liver transplantation. Using immunoSEQ multiplex PCR, the repertoire was profiled, and TCRdb retains in-frame clones only, with some absent. The data show 99,000 or so clones, around 86% seen once. The specimen was CD4+ T cells from blood, collected before liver transplant. This TCR derives from a human donor who received a liver transplant. The chain couples TRBV6-1 to TRBJ2-7; 7 bases line up with TRBD2. The CDR3 is CASTAGDFDYEQYF. As DNA, the CDR3 is TGTGCCAGCACGGCGGGGGACTTCGACTACGAGCAGTACTTC.